These 14 T cell receptor beta chains share one sample of origin, sequenced in a study of blood T cell repertoires in COVID-19. TCRdb's table, derived via immunoSEQ multiplex PCR, lists solely in-frame clones and lacks some. The data contain about 210,000 clones, roughly 80% of them singletons. Material: peripheral blood. The receptors here all came from a woman aged 80 or over with COVID-19, enrolled during active disease.

This clone appeared a single time. The gene calls are TRBV10-2 and TRBJ1-2; 7 bases match TRBD1. This CDR3 comprises 12 residues. V lost 5 bases and J lost 4; bases outside the gene matches: 1. CDR1 and CDR2 (germline): WSHSY, SAAADI. The CDR3 region has the DNA TGCGCCAGCAGTAGGGACAGCTATGGCTACACCTTC. It codes for CASSRDSYGYTF.

J is TRBJ1-3 and V is TRBV19; D call uncertain. The CDR3 is 11 residues long. CDR1 LNHDA and CDR2 SQIVND come from the germline V gene (reference sequence). The V end lost 6 bases, the J end lost 4 bases, and 4 bases lay between the germline ends. Here the CDR3 DNA reads TGTGCCAGTAGGGGCGGAAACACCATATATTTT. Translating it yields CASRGGNTIYF.

The chain combines TRBV7-2 with TRBJ1-1; D unclear. CDR1 is SGHTA and CDR2 is FQGNSA in the germline V gene. V was cut by 3 bases and J by 2 bases, with 4 bases left in between. CDR3 length: 12 amino acids. The CDR3, as DNA: TGTGCCAGCAGCTTTCGTAACACTGAAGCTTTCTTT. Translation: CASSFRNTEAFF.

V is TRBV21-1 and J is TRBJ1-1; no check of the table's D call, TRBD1, against the DNA was made. TRBV21-1 is reported as a pseudogene. The CDR3 length is 15 residues. The CDR3 protein is CASSKCARPDTEAFF. In nucleotides, the CDR3 is TGTGCCAGCAGCAAGTGTGCCAGGCCTGACACTGAAGCTTTCTTT.

The V and J genes are TRBV29-1 and TRBJ1-2; TRBD1 matches 9 bases. V was pared by 6 bases and J by 5 bases, with 4 bases of the junction left unmatched. The CDR3 is 12 amino acids. Germline CDR1 reads SQVTM; CDR2 reads ANQGSEA. For the CDR3, the DNA is TGCAGCGTAGGGGACAGGGAGTATGGCTACACCTTC. Translation gives CSVGDREYGYTF.

This clone was seen only once. This sequence joins TRBV19 and TRBJ2-3, with D possibly being TRBD2 (5 bases). Trimming cost V 4 bases and J 5 bases, with 13 bases left between them. The CDR3 loop spans 14 amino acids. Germline CDR1 and CDR2: LNHDA and SQIVND (reference sequence). In DNA form, the CDR3 reads TGTGCCAGTAGTAGTGCACCCCGGGGAGATACGCAGTATTTT. Its translation is CASSSAPRGDTQYF.

The rearrangement links TRBV7-9 to TRBJ1-2, with D perhaps matching TRBD1 (5 bases). Per germline, CDR1 SEHNR and CDR2 FQNEAQ (reference sequence). With 5 bases removed from V and 8 bases from J, the gap between germline ends came to 9 bases. This CDR3 spans 11 amino acids. The CDR3 sequence: CASSRQLGYTF. CDR3 nucleotides: TGTGCCAGCAGCCGACAGTTGGGCTACACCTTC.

This chain joins TRBV7-8 and TRBJ2-3, with 16 nucleotides matching TRBD2. V dropped 5 bases and J dropped 0; count of bases not matched to a gene: 5. The CDR3 sequence is 18 residues long. Germline CDR1 SGHVS, CDR2 FQNEAQ. CDR3 region: CASSTGLAGGYSTDTQYF. The DNA of the CDR3 is TGTGCCAGCAGCACGGGACTAGCGGGGGGGTATAGCACAGATACGCAGTATTTT.

The chain couples TRBV5-1 to TRBJ2-1, with TRBD1 as a possible D gene (5 bases). Germline CDR1 SGHRS, CDR2 YFSETQ. The CDR3 is 14 amino acids. Trimming removed 10 bases at V and 7 bases at J, with 21 bases between. The CDR3, as DNA: TGCGCCTCCCAGTCAGGGAAATTGGGAAATGAGCAGTTCTTC. Translation: CASQSGKLGNEQFF.

The chain uses TRBV5-1 and TRBJ2-5; 9 nucleotides line up with TRBD2. Germline assignment: CDR1 SGHRS and CDR2 YFSETQ. The CDR3 loop spans 16 amino acids. V shed 0 bases and J 1 base; nucleotides not matched to a gene: 4. This chain's CDR3 is CASSLVGTSSQETQYF. For the CDR3, the DNA is TGCGCCAGCAGCTTGGTCGGGACTAGCAGCCAAGAGACCCAGTACTTC.

The V call is TRBV5-8, the J call TRBJ1-5; the match to TRBD1 covers 8 bases. This CDR3 comprises 15 residues. Trimming cost V 4 bases and J 10 bases; bases outside gene matches: 13. Germline-derived CDR1 and CDR2 are SGHTS and YDEGEE. The CDR3 loop reads CASSPLPGTGTPQHF. The CDR3 coding sequence is TGTGCCAGCAGCCCATTACCCGGGACAGGCACCCCCCAGCATTTT.

This clone was seen a few times. The gene calls are TRBV4-2 and TRBJ1-3; 7 bases are a match to TRBD1. The CDR3 has 19 amino acids. The germline V gene has CDR1 LGHNA and CDR2 YNFKEQ. V lost 1 base, J lost 0 bases, and 12 bases stayed unmatched. In nucleotides, the CDR3 is TGTGCCAGCAGCCAAGCCGGCCAGGGGGTGGCCCTCTCTGGAAACACCATATATTTT. This sequence encodes CASSQAGQGVALSGNTIYF.

This chain links TRBV5-4 with TRBJ2-5, with 8 bases that match TRBD2. Unmatched junction bases numbered 6, after V lost 3 bases and J lost 5 bases. This CDR3 comprises 14 residues. Germline lookup yields CDR1 SGHNT and CDR2 YYREEE (reference sequence). The CDR3 region has the DNA TGTGCCAGCAGCTCGGGGGGGGGTCGGGAGACCCAGTACTTC. It specifies CASSSGGGRETQYF.

V usage is TRBV5-1 and J usage is TRBJ1-1, with D tentatively TRBD1 (5 bases). CDR1 and CDR2 from the germline V gene are SGHRS and YFSETQ. This CDR3 comprises 15 residues. V was pared by 6 bases and J by 8 bases, with 23 bases between. The CDR3 protein is CASILQAGTASEAFF. The CDR3 DNA follows: TGCGCCAGCATCCTACAAGCCGGGACTGCCTCGGAAGCTTTCTTT.